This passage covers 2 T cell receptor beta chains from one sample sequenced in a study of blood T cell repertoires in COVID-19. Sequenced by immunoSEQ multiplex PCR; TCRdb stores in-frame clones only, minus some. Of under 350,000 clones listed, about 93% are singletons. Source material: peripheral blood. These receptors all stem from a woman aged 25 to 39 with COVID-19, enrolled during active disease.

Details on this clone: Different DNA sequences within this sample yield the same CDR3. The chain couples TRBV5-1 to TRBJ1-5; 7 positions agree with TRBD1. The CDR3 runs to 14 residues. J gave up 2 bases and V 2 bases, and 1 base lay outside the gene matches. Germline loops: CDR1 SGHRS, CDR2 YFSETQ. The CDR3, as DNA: TGCGCCAGCAGCTTCACAGGGGGCAATCAGCCCCAGCATTTT. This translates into CASSFTGGNQPQHF.

In nucleotides, the CDR3 is TGCGCCAGCAGCCAAGAACCCAGGGGCCACTACGAGCAGTACTTC. This translates into CASSQEPRGHYEQYF. The chain is built from TRBV4-1 and TRBJ2-7; D is perhaps TRBD1 (6 bases). The germline CDR1 and CDR2 sequences are MGHRA and YSYEKL. The V and J ends lost 0 bases and 3 bases respectively, with 12 bases between them. This CDR3 comprises 15 residues.